This is a list of T cell receptor beta chains from one sample in a study of blood T cell repertoires in COVID-19. The repertoire was sequenced with immunoSEQ multiplex PCR; TCRdb's copy has only in-frame clones and lacks some. This table holds roughly 100,000 clones, about 82% found once. The source material was peripheral blood. The receptors originated from a human donor in a cohort sampled during active COVID-19. Each CDR3 is given with its conserved first and last residue. D genes are given only for firm matches. Clone size, where shown, is once, few, many, or a class for clones that have expanded.

V gene: TRBV6-5; J gene: TRBJ1-1; CDR3 length: 14; clone size: -; D gene: TRBD1; CDR3 protein: CASSLDRANTEAFF; CDR3 DNA: TGTGCCAGCAGTCTCGACAGGGCGAACACTGAAGCTTTCTTT
V gene: TRBV4-2; J gene: TRBJ2-3; CDR3 length: 15; clone size: -; D gene: TRBD1; CDR3 protein: CASSEQGQNTDTQYF; CDR3 DNA: TGTGCCAGCAGCGAGCAGGGACAGAACACAGATACGCAGTATTTT
V gene: TRBV4-1; J gene: TRBJ1-2; CDR3 length: 15; clone size: once; D gene: TRBD1; CDR3 protein: CASSQVTGLYVDYTF; CDR3 DNA: TGCGCCAGCAGCCAGGTGACAGGGCTATATGTTGACTACACCTTC
V gene: TRBV10-1; J gene: TRBJ1-3; CDR3 length: 14; clone size: few; D gene: -; CDR3 protein: CASSPDISGNTIYF; CDR3 DNA: TGCGCCAGCAGTCCCGACATCTCTGGAAACACCATATATTTT
V gene: TRBV29-1; J gene: TRBJ1-2; CDR3 length: 13; clone size: -; D gene: -; CDR3 protein: CSVGLGSNYGYTF; CDR3 DNA: TGCAGCGTTGGCCTAGGCTCCAACTATGGCTACACCTTC
V gene: TRBV28; J gene: TRBJ1-2; CDR3 length: 12; clone size: -; D gene: -; CDR3 protein: CASSLYGYGYTF; CDR3 DNA: TGTGCCAGCAGTTTATACGGCTATGGCTACACCTTC
V gene: TRBV15; J gene: TRBJ2-1; CDR3 length: 13; clone size: few; D gene: -; CDR3 protein: CATSRERQAEQFF; CDR3 DNA: TGTGCCACCAGCAGAGAACGTCAAGCGGAGCAGTTCTTC
V gene: TRBV19; J gene: TRBJ2-3; CDR3 length: 15; clone size: once; D gene: TRBD2; CDR3 protein: CASSIGSGSADTQYF; CDR3 DNA: TGTGCCAGTAGTATCGGAAGCGGGAGCGCAGATACGCAGTATTTT
V gene: TRBV5-5; J gene: TRBJ2-7; CDR3 length: 13; clone size: -; D gene: -; CDR3 protein: CASFGSISYEQYF; CDR3 DNA: TGTGCCAGCTTTGGGAGCATTTCCTACGAGCAGTACTTC
V gene: TRBV5-1; J gene: TRBJ2-5; CDR3 length: 15; clone size: -; D gene: TRBD1; CDR3 protein: CASSLDRGSGETQYF; CDR3 DNA: TGCGCCAGCAGCCTGGACAGGGGGTCGGGGGAGACCCAGTACTTC
V gene: TRBV11-1; J gene: TRBJ1-3; CDR3 length: 14; clone size: -; D gene: -; CDR3 protein: CASRYSGSGNTIYF; CDR3 DNA: TGTGCCAGCAGGTACAGCGGCTCTGGAAACACCATATATTTT
V gene: TRBV6-5; J gene: TRBJ2-7; CDR3 length: 14; clone size: -; D gene: TRBD2; CDR3 protein: CASRRLAGPYEQYF; CDR3 DNA: TGTGCCAGCAGACGACTAGCGGGACCCTACGAGCAGTACTTC
V gene: TRBV3-1/TRBV3-2; J gene: TRBJ1-2; CDR3 length: 11; clone size: -; D gene: -; CDR3 protein: CASSQAKTSTF; CDR3 DNA: TGTGCCAGCAGCCAAGCCAAAACTTCCACCTTC
V gene: TRBV5-4; J gene: TRBJ1-6; CDR3 length: 15; clone size: -; D gene: TRBD1; CDR3 protein: CASSSNSGTGSPLHF; CDR3 DNA: TGTGCCAGCAGCTCAAACTCCGGGACAGGGAGTCCCCTCCACTTT
V gene: TRBV19; J gene: TRBJ2-3; CDR3 length: 13; clone size: -; D gene: TRBD2; CDR3 protein: CATWTRDTDTQYF; CDR3 DNA: TGTGCCACTTGGACTAGGGACACAGATACGCAGTATTTT
V gene: TRBV2; J gene: TRBJ2-2; CDR3 length: 14; clone size: -; D gene: TRBD1; CDR3 protein: CASRDRGLVGELFF; CDR3 DNA: TGTGCCAGCAGGGACAGGGGGCTGGTCGGGGAGCTGTTTTTT
V gene: TRBV28; J gene: TRBJ1-1; CDR3 length: 13; clone size: -; D gene: -; CDR3 protein: CASKAGRITEAFF; CDR3 DNA: TGTGCCAGCAAGGCGGGCAGAATCACTGAAGCTTTCTTT
V gene: TRBV7-2; J gene: TRBJ2-4; CDR3 length: 13; clone size: -; D gene: TRBD2; CDR3 protein: CASSFERGRNQYF; CDR3 DNA: TGTGCCAGCAGCTTTGAGCGGGGGAGGAATCAGTACTTC
V gene: TRBV7-9; J gene: TRBJ2-3; CDR3 length: 16; clone size: -; D gene: TRBD2; CDR3 protein: CASSIAMGLFGDTQYF; CDR3 DNA: TGTGCCAGCAGTATTGCCATGGGACTATTCGGGGATACGCAGTATTTT
V gene: TRBV2; J gene: TRBJ2-3; CDR3 length: 13; clone size: -; D gene: -; CDR3 protein: CASSVYRADTQYF; CDR3 DNA: TGTGCCAGCAGTGTTTACAGAGCAGATACGCAGTATTTT
V gene: TRBV15; J gene: TRBJ1-4; CDR3 length: 17; clone size: -; D gene: -; CDR3 protein: CATSSTPTGSTNEKLFF; CDR3 DNA: TGTGCCACCAGCAGTACCCCTACAGGATCAACTAATGAAAAACTGTTTTTT
V gene: TRBV5-4; J gene: TRBJ2-1; CDR3 length: 16; clone size: -; D gene: TRBD2; CDR3 protein: CASSLALAGAGNEQFF; CDR3 DNA: TGTGCCAGCAGCTTGGCACTAGCGGGGGCGGGTAATGAGCAGTTCTTC
V gene: TRBV10-3; J gene: TRBJ2-3; CDR3 length: 14; clone size: -; D gene: TRBD2; CDR3 protein: CAIRTGLAGGEQYF; CDR3 DNA: TGTGCCATCAGGACGGGACTAGCGGGGGGGGAGCAGTATTTT
V gene: TRBV5-1; J gene: TRBJ2-1; CDR3 length: 19; clone size: -; D gene: TRBD2; CDR3 protein: CASSGGTSGRFASYNEQFF; CDR3 DNA: TGCGCCAGCAGCGGCGGGACTAGCGGGAGGTTCGCCTCCTACAATGAGCAGTTCTTC